The next 18 T cell receptor beta chains were all read from a single sample in a study of blood T cell repertoires in COVID-19. Measured with immunoSEQ multiplex PCR; TCRdb has only the in-frame clones, and not every one. Of around 50,000 clones detected, 75% to 90% appear once; the ten largest clones hold less than 6%. Sequencing was performed on peripheral blood. These receptors were obtained from a human donor in a cohort sampled during active COVID-19.

The V and J genes are TRBV5-5 and TRBJ2-3; tentatively, D is TRBD1 (5 bases). The CDR3 is made up of 16 amino acids. The germline V and J ends were trimmed by 0 bases and 0 bases, with 11 bases remaining between them. Germline lookup yields CDR1 SGHKS and CDR2 YYEKEE (reference sequence). CDR3 in DNA: TGTGCCAGCAGCTTGGGACAGACCTATAGCACAGATACGCAGTATTTT. It encodes CASSLGQTYSTDTQYF.

This sequence joins TRBV6-4 and TRBJ2-3; weak D call: TRBD1 (6 bases). There are 15 residues in the CDR3. With 2 bases removed from V and 2 bases from J, the gap between germline ends came to 11 bases. Germline CDR1 MRHNA, CDR2 SNTAGT. Here the CDR3 DNA reads TGTGCCAGCAGTGACGGGGCAGGGGACACAGATACGCAGTATTTT. It codes for CASSDGAGDTDTQYF.

This sequence joins TRBV3-1 (or the pseudogene TRBV3-2) and TRBJ2-2, with D possibly TRBD1 on 6 matching bases. The CDR3 runs to 16 residues. Per germline, CDR1 LGHDT and CDR2 YNNKEL (reference sequence). Trimming cost V 1 base and J 7 bases, with 16 bases left between them. The CDR3 is CASSQVGGPSSGELFF. Here the CDR3 DNA reads TGTGCCAGCAGCCAAGTAGGGGGTCCTTCGAGCGGGGAGCTGTTTTTT.

This clone was counted many times. The chain is built from TRBV30 and TRBJ1-1; D gene unclear. From germline, CDR1 is GTSNPN and CDR2 SVGIG (reference sequence). V lost 4 bases and J 6 bases, leaving 12 bases between the germline ends. The CDR3 has 12 residues. CDR3 in DNA: TGTGCCTGGACAAAAAGAGAGGCTGAAGCTTTCTTT. It is translated as CAWTKREAEAFF.

This clone was picked up one time. The genes are TRBV6-1 and TRBJ2-3, with TRBD2 matching 9 bases. CDR3 length equals 16 residues. Germline V CDR1 and CDR2: MNHNS, SASEGT. J gave up 6 bases and V 4 bases, and 11 bases lay outside the gene matches. The DNA for the CDR3 is TGTGCCAGCAGTGCCCTGGGGACTAGCCGGGGCGATACGCAGTATTTT. It specifies CASSALGTSRGDTQYF.

The chain uses TRBV24-1 and TRBJ2-6; D is perhaps TRBD1 (5 bases). CDR1 is KGHDR and CDR2 is SFDVKD in the germline V gene. The CDR3 length is 18 residues. Trimming took off 2 bases at V and 2 bases at J, with 15 bases between the two ends. The DNA for the CDR3 is TGTGCCACCAGTGATTGGGGCAGGGTGGAAGCTGGGGCCAACGTCCTGACTTTC. Its protein is CATSDWGRVEAGANVLTF.

The chain links TRBV11-2 to TRBJ2-1; D perhaps matches TRBD1 (5 bases). The germline V gene encodes CDR1 SGHAT and CDR2 FQNNGV. V was trimmed by 3 bases and J by 6 bases, leaving 9 bases between them. The CDR3 consists of 13 residues. CDR3 amino acids: CASSFWGGNEQFF. The CDR3 DNA sequence: TGTGCCAGCAGCTTTTGGGGCGGCAATGAGCAGTTCTTC.

This chain joins TRBV24-1 and TRBJ2-2; perhaps TRBD2 as D (7 bases). The CDR3 runs to 16 residues. From germline, CDR1 is KGHDR and CDR2 SFDVKD. V shed 3 bases and J shed 4 bases, with 14 bases lying between them. The CDR3 here is CATSDRGRGGTGELFF. CDR3 nucleotides: TGTGCCACCAGTGATCGCGGGAGAGGGGGCACCGGGGAGCTGTTTTTT.

The CDR3 is CASSPSGETGELFF. In nucleotides, the CDR3 is TGTGCCAGCAGCCCCTCGGGGGAGACCGGGGAGCTGTTTTTT. The chain joins TRBV7-8 to TRBJ2-2; TRBD2 might be the D (6 bases). V shed 5 bases and J shed 5 bases, with 12 bases lying between them. Germline-derived CDR1 and CDR2 are SGHVS and FQNEAQ. The CDR3 is 14 amino acids. Full variable domain (missing parts from reference TRBV7-8 and TRBJ2-2): GAGVSQSPRYKVAKRGQDVALRCDPISGHVSLFWYQQALGQGPEFLTYFQNEAQLDKSGLPSDRFFAERPEGSVSTLKIQRTQQEDSAVYLCASSPSGETGELFFGEGSRLTVL.

This clone turned up a few times. The V gene is TRBV7-2, the J gene TRBJ1-2, with TRBD1 matching over 10 bases. CDR1 and CDR2 from the germline V gene are SGHTA and FQGNSA. The trim removed 3 bases at V and 5 bases at J, leaving 6 bases unmatched. This CDR3 has 15 amino acids. The CDR3 region is CASSLGQGIIYGYTF. In DNA, the CDR3 is TGTGCCAGCAGCTTGGGACAGGGGATTATTTATGGCTACACCTTC.

This chain joins TRBV30 and TRBJ2-4, with a possible D match to TRBD1 (6 bases). The ends were cut back, 2 bases at V and 8 bases at J, with 13 bases in the middle. Germline loops: CDR1 GTSNPN, CDR2 SVGIG (reference sequence). The CDR3 covers 13 residues. CDR3 in amino acids: CAWSTGWGDIQYF. CDR3 DNA: TGTGCCTGGAGTACAGGGTGGGGTGACATTCAGTACTTC.

The J gene is TRBJ2-7, the V gene TRBV11-2; TRBD1 matches at 8 bases. The CDR3 is 14 residues long. Germline V gene lookup returns CDR1 SGHAT and CDR2 FQNNGV. After removal of 5 bases from V and 3 bases from J, the junction contained 6 bases not matched to a gene. The CDR3 loop is CASSPSTGGYEQYF. For the CDR3, the DNA is TGTGCCAGCAGCCCTTCCACAGGGGGCTACGAGCAGTACTTC.

The sample holds a few counts of this clone. The rearrangement uses TRBV29-1 and TRBJ1-1; 8 nucleotides line up with TRBD1. After removal of 4 bases from V and 5 bases from J, the junction contained 9 bases not matched to a gene. Germline CDR1 is SQVTM and CDR2 is ANQGSEA. CDR3 length equals 14 residues. CDR3: CSVGRGQGSTEAFF. The CDR3 DNA is TGCAGCGTTGGACGAGGACAGGGAAGTACTGAAGCTTTCTTT.

The V gene is TRBV4-3, the J gene TRBJ2-5, with D possibly being TRBD1 (6 bases). The CDR3 loop spans 15 amino acids. V was clipped by 1 base and J by 3 bases, with 12 bases between them. Per the germline V gene, CDR1 is LGHNA and CDR2 is YSLEER. Written as DNA, the CDR3 is TGCGCCAGCAGCCAAGCCATGGACAGAAAAGAGACCCAGTACTTC. This translates into CASSQAMDRKETQYF.

The rearrangement links TRBV27 to TRBJ2-5; 7 nucleotides match TRBD2. The germline CDR1 and CDR2 sequences are MNHEY and SMNVEV (reference sequence). The V segment lost 3 bases and the J segment 4 bases; nucleotides outside the gene matches: 14. This CDR3 has 17 residues. The CDR3, as DNA: TGTGCCAGCAGTTTGTCTTATGGTGGGGGGGGAGGAGAGACCCAGTACTTC. It codes for CASSLSYGGGGGETQYF.

CDR3 DNA: TGCGCCAGCAGCCAAGTAGGGACAGGGAACACTGAAGCTTTCTTT. It yields the protein CASSQVGTGNTEAFF. The chain employs TRBV4-3 and TRBJ1-1; 8 nucleotides match TRBD1. V lost 1 base to trimming and J lost 1 base; unmatched junction nucleotides: 2. The V gene's germline CDR1 is LGHNA and CDR2 YSLEER. The CDR3 covers 15 residues.

V usage is TRBV6-5 and J usage is TRBJ1-6; D possibly corresponds to TRBD1 (5 bases). V gave up 7 bases and J gave up 7 bases, with 11 bases separating them. Germline CDR1 MNHEY, CDR2 SVGAGI. The CDR3 consists of 13 residues. The CDR3 is CASTTTANSPLHF. CDR3 in DNA: TGTGCCAGCACCACGACAGCAAATTCACCCCTCCACTTT.

V gene TRBV15 combines with J gene TRBJ1-1; 7 bases agree with TRBD1. This CDR3 contains 13 residues. Germline loops: CDR1 LNHNV, CDR2 YYDKDF (reference sequence). Trimming removed 9 bases from V and 0 bases from J; junction bases left unmatched: 4. Written as DNA, the CDR3 is TGTGCCACTCAGACAGGGATGAACACTGAAGCTTTCTTT. It yields the protein CATQTGMNTEAFF.